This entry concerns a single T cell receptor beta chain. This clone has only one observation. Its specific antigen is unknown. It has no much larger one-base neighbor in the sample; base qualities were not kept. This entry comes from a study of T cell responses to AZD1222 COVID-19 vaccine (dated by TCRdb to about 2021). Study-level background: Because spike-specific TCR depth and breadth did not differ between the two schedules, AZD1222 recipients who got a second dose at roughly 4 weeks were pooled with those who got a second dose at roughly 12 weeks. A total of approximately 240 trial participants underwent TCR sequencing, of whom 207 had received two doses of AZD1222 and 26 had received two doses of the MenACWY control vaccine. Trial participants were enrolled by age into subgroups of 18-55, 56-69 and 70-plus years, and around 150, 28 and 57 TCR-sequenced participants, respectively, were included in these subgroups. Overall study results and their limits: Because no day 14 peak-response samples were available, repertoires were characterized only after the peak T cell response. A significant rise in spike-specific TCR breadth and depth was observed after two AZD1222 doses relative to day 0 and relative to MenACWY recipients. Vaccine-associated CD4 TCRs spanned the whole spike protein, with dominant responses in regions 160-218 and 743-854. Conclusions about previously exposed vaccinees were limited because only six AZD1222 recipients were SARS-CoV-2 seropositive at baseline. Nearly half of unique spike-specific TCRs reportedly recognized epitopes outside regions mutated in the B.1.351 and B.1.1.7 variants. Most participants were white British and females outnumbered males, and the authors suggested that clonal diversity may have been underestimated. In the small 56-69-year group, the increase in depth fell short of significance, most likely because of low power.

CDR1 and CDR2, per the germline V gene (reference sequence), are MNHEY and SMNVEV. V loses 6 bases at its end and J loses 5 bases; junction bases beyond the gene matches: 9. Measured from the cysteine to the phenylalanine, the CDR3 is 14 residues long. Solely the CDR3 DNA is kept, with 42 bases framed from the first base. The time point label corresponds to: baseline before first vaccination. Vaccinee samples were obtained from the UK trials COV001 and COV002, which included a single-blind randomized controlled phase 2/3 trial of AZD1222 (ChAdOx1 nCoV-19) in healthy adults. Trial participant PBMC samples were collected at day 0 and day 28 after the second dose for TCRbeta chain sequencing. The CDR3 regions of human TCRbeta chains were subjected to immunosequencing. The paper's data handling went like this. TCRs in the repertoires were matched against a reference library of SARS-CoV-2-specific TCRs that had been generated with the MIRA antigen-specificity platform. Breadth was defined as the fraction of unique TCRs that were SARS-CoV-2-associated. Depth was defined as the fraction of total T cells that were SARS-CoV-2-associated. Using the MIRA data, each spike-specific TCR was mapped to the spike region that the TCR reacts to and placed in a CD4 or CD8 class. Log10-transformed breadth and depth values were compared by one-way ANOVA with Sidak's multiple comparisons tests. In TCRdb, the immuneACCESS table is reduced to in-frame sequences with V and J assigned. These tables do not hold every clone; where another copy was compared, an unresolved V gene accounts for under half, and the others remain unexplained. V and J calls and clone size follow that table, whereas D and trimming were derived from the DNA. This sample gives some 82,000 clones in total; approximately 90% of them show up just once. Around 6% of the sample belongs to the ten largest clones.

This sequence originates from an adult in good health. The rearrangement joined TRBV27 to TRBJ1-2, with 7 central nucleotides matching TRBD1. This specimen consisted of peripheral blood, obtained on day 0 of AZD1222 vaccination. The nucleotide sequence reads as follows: TGTGCCAGCAGCCCGACAGGGTTAGGATATGGCTACACCTTC. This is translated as CASSPTGLGYGYTF.